A single sample gave rise to the 15 T cell receptor beta chains below, sequenced in a study of T cell responses to AZD1222 COVID-19 vaccine. TCRdb's table, derived via immunoSEQ multiplex PCR, lists solely in-frame clones and lacks some. The sample lists roughly 100,000 clones, 89% seen once, with 18% in the top ten. The sample here was peripheral blood, taken on day 0 of AZD1222 vaccination. All receptors come from an adult in good health.

This chain joins TRBV29-1 and TRBJ1-1, with 9 bases matching TRBD1. The CDR3 consists of 14 residues. Trimming at V came to 7 bases and at J to 4 bases, leaving 10 bases not matched to a gene. CDR1 SQVTM and CDR2 ANQGSEA come from the germline V gene. CDR3 nucleotide sequence: TGCAGCGCTATAGACCGGGACAGGGTCACTGAAGCTTTCTTT. This codes for CSAIDRDRVTEAFF.

Regarding this clone: A junction boundary mismatches the germline segment, possibly from a read error. The chain combines TRBV18 with TRBJ2-7, with a weak D call TRBD2 (6 bases). Germline V lookup: CDR1 KGHSH, CDR2 LQKENI. The length of the CDR3 is 16 residues. Written as DNA, the CDR3 is TGTGCCAGCTCCCCACTAGTGGGGGGAAGCTCCTACGAGCAGTACTTC. Translating it yields CASSPLVGGSSYEQYF.

This clone was seen just once. The rearrangement links TRBV5-1 to TRBJ1-4; tentatively, D is TRBD1 (5 bases). The CDR3 is 14 residues long. Looked up from germline, CDR1 is SGHRS and CDR2 is YFSETQ. Trimming left V 4 bases short and J 2 bases short, with 9 bases between. The CDR3 here is CASSPGNTNEKLFF. For the CDR3, the DNA is TGCGCCAGCAGCCCAGGGAACACTAATGAAAAACTGTTTTTT.

This clone was observed a handful of times. The chain carries TRBV20-1 and TRBJ1-1, with no clear D. The ends were cut back, 1 base at V and 7 bases at J, with 4 bases in the middle. Germline V gives CDR1 DFQATT, CDR2 SNEGSKA (reference sequence). The CDR3 has 10 residues. The CDR3 region is CSARVVEAFF. For the CDR3, the DNA is TGCAGTGCTAGAGTTGTTGAAGCTTTCTTT.

The V and J genes are TRBV5-1 and TRBJ2-3; D gene uncertain. CDR3 length equals 12 residues. The V end lost 3 bases, the J end lost 2 bases, and 4 bases lay between the germline ends. Looked up from germline, CDR1 is SGHRS and CDR2 is YFSETQ. CDR3 loop: CASSYDTDTQYF. For the CDR3, the DNA is TGCGCCAGCAGCTACGACACAGATACGCAGTATTTT. The variable domain in full, completed from reference TRBV5-1 and TRBJ2-3, reads KAGVTQTPRYLIKTRGQQVTLSCSPISGHRSVSWYQQTPGQGLQFLFEYFSETQRNKGNFPGRFSGRQFSNSRSEMNVSTLELGDSALYLCASSYDTDTQYFGPGTRLTVL.

This clone was detected only a few times. CDR3 loop: CASSEGAAIGAFF. DNA for the CDR3: TGTGCCAGCAGTGAAGGCGCAGCCATCGGAGCTTTCTTT. The rearrangement uses TRBV2 and TRBJ1-1; D is ambiguous. Trimming removed 1 base from V and 10 bases from J, with 13 bases in between. The germline CDR1 and CDR2 sequences are SNHLY and FYNNEI. The CDR3 sequence is 13 residues long.

The CDR3 sequence is CASSQVFVGRGTDTQYF. Here the CDR3 DNA reads TGCGCCAGCAGCCAAGTGTTTGTGGGGCGCGGCACAGATACGCAGTATTTT. The J gene is TRBJ2-3, the V gene TRBV4-1, with TRBD1 as a possible D gene (5 bases). The CDR3 is 17 amino acids. CDR1 MGHRA and CDR2 YSYEKL come from the germline V gene. Trimming cost V 1 base and J 1 base, with 15 bases left between them.

The genes are TRBV19 and TRBJ1-2, with unresolved D. Germline CDR1 reads LNHDA; CDR2 reads SQIVND (reference sequence). The CDR3 consists of 15 residues. Trimming pared 3 bases from V and 2 bases from J, leaving 13 bases between. CDR3 sequence: CASSIWRELNYGYTF. CDR3 coding DNA: TGTGCCAGTAGTATCTGGCGGGAGCTCAACTATGGCTACACCTTC.

The V call is TRBV9, the J call TRBJ2-1; TRBD2 might be the D (5 bases). This CDR3 comprises 16 residues. V gave up 2 bases and J gave up 4 bases, with 16 bases separating them. Looked up from germline, CDR1 is SGDLS and CDR2 is YYNGEE. The chain's CDR3 is CASSVRETDYYNEQFF. CDR3 coding DNA: TGTGCCAGCAGCGTGAGGGAAACCGACTATTACAATGAGCAGTTCTTC.

The rearrangement uses TRBV13 and TRBJ2-1; 11 bases fit TRBD2. J lost 0 bases, V lost 4 bases, and 8 bases had no gene match. Germline lookup yields CDR1 PRHDT and CDR2 FYEKMQ (reference sequence). CDR3 length: 18 residues. DNA of the CDR3: TGTGCCAGCAGCTCCATTAGCGGGGGGGCAAGCTCCTACAATGAGCAGTTCTTC. Translating it yields CASSSISGGASSYNEQFF.

The gene calls are TRBV7-8 and TRBJ2-5, with TRBD2 as a possible D gene (6 bases). With 1 base removed from V and 3 bases from J, the gap between germline ends came to 6 bases. CDR3 size: 13 residues. Germline loops: CDR1 SGHVS, CDR2 FQNEAQ. This CDR3 reads CASSLGGKETQYF. DNA for the CDR3: TGTGCCAGCAGCTTAGGCGGGAAAGAGACCCAGTACTTC.

The gene calls are TRBV12-3 or TRBV12-4 and TRBJ1-1, with unresolved D. This CDR3 has 13 residues. Trimming took 2 bases from V and 0 from J, leaving 4 bases between them. In DNA, the CDR3 is TGTGCCAGCAGTTTATCGCTGAACACTGAAGCTTTCTTT. It codes for CASSLSLNTEAFF.

The chain is built from TRBV7-6 and TRBJ2-7, with 7 bases that match TRBD1. The CDR3 totals 15 residues. Germline CDR1 is SGHVS and CDR2 is FNYEAQ. The V segment lost 0 bases and the J segment 1 base; nucleotides outside the gene matches: 3. In nucleotides, the CDR3 is TGTGCCAGCAGCTTAGCTGACAGGGATTCCTACGAGCAGTACTTC. It codes for CASSLADRDSYEQYF.

This sequence joins TRBV29-1 and TRBJ1-2; D uncertain. Trimming took 0 bases from V and 10 from J, leaving 6 bases between them. In germline, CDR1 is SQVTM, CDR2 ANQGSEA. The CDR3 loop spans 10 amino acids. CDR3 in amino acids: CSVEEGPYTF. CDR3 in DNA: TGCAGCGTTGAAGAGGGCCCCTACACCTTC. The whole variable domain, remainder taken from reference TRBV29-1 and TRBJ1-2, is SAVISQKPSRDICQRGTSLTIQCQVDSQVTMMFWYRQQPGQSLTLIATANQGSEATYESGFVIDKFPISRPNLTFSTLTVSNMSPEDSSIYLCSVEEGPYTFGSGTRLTVV.

In this sample, this clone turned up once. The chain carries TRBV4-1 and TRBJ2-5; D is possibly TRBD2 (7 bases). CDR1 and CDR2 (germline): MGHRA, YSYEKL. V was clipped by 4 bases and J by 4 bases, with 22 bases between them. CDR3 length: 17 amino acids. The CDR3 nucleotides read TGCGCCAGCAGCCCAGGACTAGTGGGGGGGCGGGGAGAGACCCAGTACTTC. It yields the protein CASSPGLVGGRGETQYF.